The 9 T cell receptor beta chains given below trace back to one sample, sequenced in a study of regulatory T cells in long-lasting Graves disease. Construction of the TCR beta libraries employed iRepertoire HTBI primers in conjunction with Arm-PCR of CDR3 regions. MiXCR, applied by TCRdb to the multiplex PCR reads, yields one record per CDR3 protein. The sample includes around 500,000 distinct CDR3 sequences, around 20% seen only once; the top ten take 7.8%. As for time point: persistent/refractory GD, antithyroid drugs over 5 years with positive TRAb. Preparation of the TCR library used RNA extracted from PBMCs. Sample: peripheral blood mononuclear cells (PBMCs), taken when the disease was refractory, from a patient treated with antithyroid drugs. The origin of the receptors is a female donor with Graves disease.

This chain connects TRBV9 to TRBJ2-5, with 14 bases fitting TRBD2. The J call could be wrong; TRBJ2-1 is a better fit for the DNA end. Germline V gene sequence: CDR1 SGDLS, CDR2 YYNGEE. CDR3 length: 16 amino acids. DNA for the CDR3: TGTGCCAGCAGCTCAGGGACTAGCGGGAGTGGGAATGAGCAGTTCTTC. Amino acid sequence: CASSSGTSGSGNEQFF.

This clonotype was seen a handful of times. The V and J genes are TRBV6-1 and TRBJ1-1, with D unclear. CDR1 MNHNS and CDR2 SASEGT come from the germline V gene. This CDR3 has 11 residues. This CDR3 reads CAVMGNTEAFF. CDR3 sequence (DNA): TGTGCTGTGATGGGGAACACTGAAGCTTTCTTT.

The chain couples TRBV20-1 to TRBJ2-7, with 11 bases fitting TRBD2. This CDR3 has 16 residues. J gave up 6 bases and V 5 bases, and 15 bases lay outside the gene matches. Per germline, CDR1 DFQATT and CDR2 SNEGSKA (reference sequence). CDR3 DNA: TGCAGTGCTCGGTCACTAGCGGGAGACCCCCCCGCCGAGCAGTACTTC. Translating gives CSARSLAGDPPAEQYF.

This clonotype appeared many times. The V call is TRBV27, the J call TRBJ1-1; 7 bases map to TRBD1. Germline CDR1 is MNHEY and CDR2 is SMNVEV (reference sequence). V lost 4 bases to trimming and J lost 5 bases; unmatched junction nucleotides: 7. CDR3 length equals 14 residues. This chain's CDR3 is CASSYTTGRTEAFF. In DNA form, the CDR3 reads TGTGCCAGCAGTTATACGACAGGGAGGACTGAAGCTTTCTTT.

The V call is TRBV5-1, the J call TRBJ2-7; 10 nucleotides agree with TRBD2. The CDR3 spans 18 residues. Germline lookup yields CDR1 SGHRS and CDR2 YFSETQ. The V gene end was trimmed by 1 base and the J gene end by 0 bases; junction bases not matched to a gene: 10. The chain's CDR3 is CASSLFSLAGPSSYEQYF. In DNA form, the CDR3 reads TGCGCCAGCAGCTTGTTTTCACTAGCGGGACCCAGCTCCTACGAGCAGTACTTC.

This clonotype was detected ten times or more. The rearrangement joins TRBV6-5 to TRBJ2-4; D uncertain. The germline V and J ends were trimmed by 2 bases and 1 base, with 12 bases remaining between them. This CDR3 is 16 amino acids long. CDR1 is MNHEY, CDR2 SVGAGI, per germline. The CDR3 region is CASSYEHNAAKNIQYF. The CDR3 bases are TGTGCCAGCAGTTACGAGCACAATGCGGCCAAAAACATTCAGTACTTC.

The table lists this clonotype with many counts. The chain links TRBV27 to TRBJ2-7, with D maybe TRBD2 (6 bases). The CDR3 length is 15 residues. The V end was cut by 6 bases, the J end by 3 bases, with 18 bases between. CDR1 and CDR2 (germline): MNHEY, SMNVEV (reference sequence). CDR3 sequence: CASSSLLGGLYEQYF. The CDR3 coding sequence is TGTGCCAGCAGCTCCCTTCTCGGGGGACTCTACGAGCAGTACTTC.

The rearrangement joins TRBV5-1 to TRBJ2-7; D ambiguous. Germline V CDR1 and CDR2: SGHRS, YFSETQ. The ends were cut back, 2 bases at V and 0 bases at J, with 9 bases in the middle. This CDR3 is 14 amino acids long. This CDR3 is CASSFIDDSYEQYF. The CDR3 DNA is TGCGCCAGCAGCTTTATTGACGACTCCTACGAGCAGTACTTC.

To note about this clonotype: This may arise from a read error, as a much more abundant clone is one base away. The chain uses TRBV6-2 or TRBV6-3 and TRBJ2-2; TRBD2 matches 12 bases. CDR1 and CDR2 (germline): MNHEY, SVGEGT. Germline trimming cut 2 bases from V and 4 bases from J; bases unmatched to any gene: 8. This CDR3 region has 18 residues. The CDR3 nucleotides read TGTGCCAGCAGTTACGCATCTAGCGGGAGGGGGACCACCGGGGAGCTGTTTTTT. It translates to CASSYASSGRGTTGELFF.